A single sample gave rise to the 9 T cell receptor beta chains below, sequenced in a study of OX40 agonist ivuxolimab in advanced cancers. The receptor library was made with the immunoSEQ multiplex PCR assay. As stored in TCRdb, this immuneACCESS dataset retains in-frame rearrangements with V and J assigned. A fraction of the clones does not appear; measured against another copy, unresolved V genes explain less than half of the discrepancy, and the remainder lacks a known reason. The sample table lists approximately 67,000 clones, approximately 90% of them with a count of one. The ten largest clones capture around 2.3% of the sample. Sequencing used CD4+ or CD8+ T cells sorted from blood, obtained in a trial of the OX40 agonist ivuxolimab. The receptors were gathered from an adult with an advanced solid tumor such as melanoma, head and neck, liver or kidney cancer.

The rearrangement uses TRBV5-1 and TRBJ1-1, with TRBD1 matching 7 bases. CDR1 SGHRS and CDR2 YFSETQ come from the germline V gene. CDR3 size: 17 residues. V shed 0 bases, J shed 0 bases, and the junction held 8 bases outside the gene matches. CDR3 sequence (DNA): TGCGCCAGCAGCTTGGAGGGGGCCACAGGGATGAACACTGAAGCTTTCTTT. This translates into CASSLEGATGMNTEAFF.

The J gene is TRBJ2-1, the V gene TRBV27; 8 bases match TRBD2. J was trimmed by 4 bases and V by 5 bases; bases with no gene match: 7. This CDR3 is built from 15 residues. The V gene's germline CDR1 is MNHEY and CDR2 SMNVEV (reference sequence). CDR3 residues: CASSHTSGAYNEQFF. CDR3 coding DNA: TGTGCCAGCAGTCACACTAGCGGAGCGTACAATGAGCAGTTCTTC.

The V gene is TRBV6-5, the J gene TRBJ2-7, with a tentative D call TRBD2 (6 bases). V lost 0 bases and J lost 5, with 14 bases in between. Per the germline V gene, CDR1 is MNHEY and CDR2 is SVGAGI. This CDR3 has 15 residues. The CDR3 DNA reads TGTGCCAGCAGTTACTCGACGGGGGACCCGGACGAGCAGTACTTC. It is translated as CASSYSTGDPDEQYF.

The chain joins TRBV5-4 to TRBJ1-2, with a possible D match to TRBD1 (5 bases). Trimming removed 4 bases at V and 4 bases at J, with 14 bases between. Germline V gene sequence: CDR1 SGHNT, CDR2 YYREEE (reference sequence). The CDR3 contains 14 residues. In DNA, the CDR3 is TGTGCCAGCAGCACCGCGGGACTGATCTATGGCTACACCTTC. Its protein product is CASSTAGLIYGYTF. The full variable domain, rest sourced from reference TRBV5-4 and TRBJ1-2, is ETGVTQSPTHLIKTRGQQVTLRCSSQSGHNTVSWYQQALGQGPQFIFQYYREEENGRGNFPPRFSGLQFPNYSSELNVNALELDDSALYLCASSTAGLIYGYTFGSGTRLTVV.

The chain combines TRBV6-5 with TRBJ2-1; D is unresolved. Trimming removed 9 bases from V and 4 bases from J, with 13 bases in between. The CDR3 covers 13 residues. Germline V CDR1 and CDR2: MNHEY, SVGAGI. The CDR3 sequence is CARGPRSYNEQFF. The CDR3 DNA sequence: TGTGCCAGAGGGCCACGGTCTTACAATGAGCAGTTCTTC.

V gene TRBV15 combines with J gene TRBJ2-1; D gene ambiguous. The CDR3 is 15 amino acids. The ends were cut back, 5 bases at V and 6 bases at J, with 17 bases in the middle. Germline V gene sequence: CDR1 LNHNV, CDR2 YYDKDF (reference sequence). The CDR3 spells CATSPDPYRVNEQFF. The CDR3 DNA sequence: TGTGCCACCAGCCCTGACCCCTATAGGGTCAATGAGCAGTTCTTC.

This chain joins TRBV28 and TRBJ2-5; D uncertain. CDR3 length: 15 amino acids. Trimming left V 8 bases short and J 3 bases short, with 19 bases between. CDR1 and CDR2 from the germline V gene are MDHEN and SYDVKM. The chain's CDR3 is CASLMVHKGEETQYF. DNA for the CDR3: TGTGCCAGCCTTATGGTCCACAAAGGTGAAGAGACCCAGTACTTC.

V is TRBV28 and J is TRBJ2-7, with D maybe TRBD2 (6 bases). The CDR3 has 14 residues. Germline V gives CDR1 MDHEN, CDR2 SYDVKM. V lost 6 bases and J 0 bases, leaving 12 bases between the germline ends. DNA of the CDR3: TGTGCCAGCAGGGGGGGAGGTAGCTCCTACGAGCAGTACTTC. The encoded protein is CASRGGGSSYEQYF.

The chain recombines TRBV4-1 with TRBJ2-7; D is uncertain. This CDR3 is built from 15 residues. Germline V gives CDR1 MGHRA, CDR2 YSYEKL. V gave up 2 bases and J gave up 5 bases, with 16 bases separating them. CDR3 sequence reads: CASSQILSGDDEQYF. The CDR3 DNA reads as TGCGCCAGCAGCCAAATCCTCTCTGGGGATGACGAGCAGTACTTC.